The 29 T cell receptor beta chains below were found in one sample sequenced in a study of OX40 agonist ivuxolimab in advanced cancers. Data came from immunoSEQ multiplex PCR; TCRdb stores just in-frame clones and leaves some out. The sample lists approximately 87,000 clones, 88% occurring once. The sample here was CD4+ or CD8+ T cells sorted from blood, taken in a trial of the OX40 agonist ivuxolimab. The receptors were sampled from an adult with an advanced solid tumor such as melanoma, head and neck, liver or kidney cancer.

The chain employs TRBV6-1 and TRBJ1-1; D gene unclear. V dropped 7 bases and J dropped 1 base, with 13 bases sitting between them. Germline V CDR1 and CDR2: MNHNS, SASEGT. The length of the CDR3 is 14 residues. This CDR3 reads CASTPGGQNTEAFF. CDR3 sequence (DNA): TGTGCCAGCACTCCAGGCGGGCAGAACACTGAAGCTTTCTTT.

The chain is built from TRBV7-8 and TRBJ2-1; 8 nucleotides agree with TRBD2. The CDR3 has 16 amino acids. The germline V gene has CDR1 SGHVS and CDR2 FQNEAQ. After removal of 1 base from V and 5 bases from J, the junction contained 7 bases not matched to a gene. CDR3 loop: CASSLVGLADHNEQFF. CDR3 sequence (DNA): TGTGCCAGCAGCTTAGTAGGACTAGCCGACCACAATGAGCAGTTCTTC.

The chain couples TRBV5-6 to TRBJ2-1; D is tentatively TRBD1 or TRBD2 (5 bases each). CDR1 and CDR2 from the germline V gene are SGHDT and YYEEEE. The CDR3 spans 14 residues. V was pared by 6 bases and J by 5 bases, with 15 bases between. This chain's CDR3 is CASTYGTENNEQFF. In nucleotides, the CDR3 is TGTGCCAGCACCTACGGGACGGAAAACAATGAGCAGTTCTTC.

The count of this clone is one. The gene calls are TRBV27 and TRBJ2-3; D unresolved. V was clipped by 5 bases and J by 1 base, with 16 bases between them. The CDR3 extends over 16 amino acids. Germline V gives CDR1 MNHEY, CDR2 SMNVEV (reference sequence). CDR3 DNA: TGTGCCAGCAGTCCCGAAGGACCCTTCGGCACAGATACGCAGTATTTT. It codes for CASSPEGPFGTDTQYF.

The chain is built from TRBV2 and TRBJ2-3, with 10 bases identical to TRBD2. This CDR3 has 13 residues. Trimming removed 6 bases from V and 6 bases from J; junction bases left unmatched: 3. From germline, CDR1 is SNHLY and CDR2 FYNNEI. The CDR3 region has the DNA TGTGCCAGCAGGCTAGCGGGGGAGGATACGCAGTATTTT. Protein sequence: CASRLAGEDTQYF.

The rearrangement uses TRBV19 and TRBJ2-7, with D possibly TRBD1 on 5 matching bases. The CDR3 runs to 15 residues. Trimming cost V 5 bases and J 5 bases, with 19 bases left between them. The germline gives CDR1 LNHDA, CDR2 SQIVND (reference sequence). The chain's CDR3 is CASSGVGHQSNEQYF. The CDR3 nucleotides are TGTGCCAGTAGTGGGGTGGGGCATCAGTCCAACGAGCAGTACTTC. Drawing the rest from reference TRBV19 and TRBJ2-7, the complete variable domain is DGGITQSPKYLFRKEGQNVTLSCEQNLNHDAMYWYRQDPGQGLRLIYYSQIVNDFQKGDIAEGYSVSREKKESFPLTVTSAQKNPTAFYLCASSGVGHQSNEQYFGPGTRLTVT.

J is TRBJ1-1 and V is TRBV7-9, with D unresolved. In germline, CDR1 is SEHNR, CDR2 FQNEAQ (reference sequence). The ends were cut back, 3 bases at V and 1 base at J, with 12 bases in the middle. The CDR3 covers 15 residues. The CDR3 coding sequence is TGTGCCAGCAGCTTTTCCAGCATGGGGAACACTGAAGCTTTCTTT. It codes for CASSFSSMGNTEAFF.

The chain combines TRBV7-3 with TRBJ1-1; a weak D match, TRBD1 (5 bases). This CDR3 spans 16 amino acids. Trimming left V 5 bases short and J 0 bases short, with 16 bases between. Germline assignment: CDR1 SGHTA and CDR2 FQGTGA. CDR3 in amino acids: CASSPAGGSMNTEAFF. In DNA form, the CDR3 reads TGTGCCAGCAGCCCAGCCGGGGGGTCGATGAACACTGAAGCTTTCTTT.

The chain recombines TRBV7-2 with TRBJ1-3; D gene uncertain. There are 11 residues in the CDR3. V lost 3 bases and J lost 8, with 5 bases in between. Germline values: CDR1 SGHTA, CDR2 FQGNSA. CDR3 nucleotides: TGTGCCAGCAGCTTCTACGACACCATATATTTT. Amino acids: CASSFYDTIYF.

The chain carries TRBV5-6 and TRBJ2-1; 15 nucleotides agree with TRBD2. The CDR3 is made up of 19 amino acids. Germline values: CDR1 SGHDT, CDR2 YYEEEE. V gave up 0 bases and J gave up 4 bases; unmatched junction bases: 8. Here the CDR3 reads CASSLAKTGTSGGYNEQFF. In DNA form, the CDR3 reads TGTGCCAGCAGCTTGGCCAAAACCGGGACTAGCGGGGGGTACAATGAGCAGTTCTTC.

The V call is TRBV9, the J call TRBJ2-1; 10 nucleotides align to TRBD2. Germline V lookup: CDR1 SGDLS, CDR2 YYNGEE. The CDR3 is 15 amino acids. The ends lost 5 bases at V and 3 bases at J; junction bases unmatched: 5. Here the CDR3 reads CASSPSGSFYNEQFF. The CDR3 nucleotides are TGTGCCAGCAGTCCTAGCGGGAGTTTCTACAATGAGCAGTTCTTC.

This rearrangement joins TRBV7-6 to TRBJ2-1; 8 nucleotides align to TRBD2. The CDR3 extends over 15 amino acids. Germline CDR1 SGHVS, CDR2 FNYEAQ. The trim removed 5 bases at V and 0 bases at J, leaving 3 bases unmatched. The DNA for the CDR3 is TGTGCCAGCAGCCATAGCGGGGCCTCCTACAATGAGCAGTTCTTC. Translating it yields CASSHSGASYNEQFF.

V is TRBV7-2 and J is TRBJ2-7, with 10 bases that match TRBD2. The CDR3 length is 15 residues. Looked up from germline, CDR1 is SGHTA and CDR2 is FQGNSA. V shed 5 bases and J 3 bases; nucleotides not matched to a gene: 7. CDR3 in DNA: TGTGCCAGCAGCGTAACTAGCGGGGTACTCTACGAGCAGTACTTC. It yields the protein CASSVTSGVLYEQYF.

The V call is TRBV2, the J call TRBJ1-6; D is unclear. The length of the CDR3 is 13 residues. V was trimmed by 7 bases and J by 9 bases, leaving 13 bases between them. Germline lookup yields CDR1 SNHLY and CDR2 FYNNEI. The CDR3 nucleotides read TGTGCCAGCATTGGGGTAGTAGGTTCACCCCTCCACTTT. Translation: CASIGVVGSPLHF.

The chain recombines TRBV27 with TRBJ2-7; 7 bases fit TRBD1. This CDR3 has 14 amino acids. Germline V gene sequence: CDR1 MNHEY, CDR2 SMNVEV (reference sequence). V shed 5 bases and J 2 bases; nucleotides not matched to a gene: 6. The DNA of the CDR3 is TGTGCCAGCAGTATCCGGGACAGTGCCTACGAGCAGTACTTC. It specifies CASSIRDSAYEQYF.

This sequence joins TRBV9 and TRBJ2-3; TRBD2 matches 9 bases. Trimming took 4 bases from V and 3 from J; bases not matched to a gene: 6. Per germline, CDR1 SGDLS and CDR2 YYNGEE. The CDR3 covers 15 residues. The CDR3 nucleotides are TGTGCCAGCAGCCCACCGGGACTAGCAACAGATACGCAGTATTTT. This codes for CASSPPGLATDTQYF.

The CDR3 DNA sequence: TGTGCCAGCAGCCCCTCCGGACGGACTAAAGCTTTCTTT. Amino acids: CASSPSGRTKAFF. The chain uses TRBV11-2 and TRBJ1-1; the D is unclear. From germline, CDR1 is SGHAT and CDR2 FQNNGV. This CDR3 spans 13 amino acids. V was shortened by 5 bases and J by 9 bases, with 16 bases between the two germline ends. Based on the CDR3 plus reference TRBV11-2 and TRBJ1-1, the full variable domain is EAGVAQSPRYKIIEKRQSVAFWCNPISGHATLYWYQQILGQGPKLLIQFQNNGVVDDSQLPKDRFSAERLKGVDSTLKIQPAKLEDSAVYLCASSPSGRTKAFFGQGTRLTVV.

This clone was counted a single time. This chain links TRBV2 with TRBJ1-3; no reliable D call. Trimming removed 2 bases from V and 0 bases from J, with 5 bases in between. Germline CDR1 SNHLY, CDR2 FYNNEI. CDR3 length: 14 amino acids. The CDR3 loop reads CASSEFGSGNTIYF. The CDR3 bases are TGTGCCAGCAGTGAATTCGGCTCTGGAAACACCATATATTTT.

The chain links TRBV6-6 to TRBJ2-5; D remains ambiguous. Germline V CDR1 and CDR2: MNHNY, SVGAGI (reference sequence). This CDR3 is 12 amino acids long. V lost 5 bases to trimming and J lost 2 bases, with 6 bases between them. The CDR3 DNA sequence: TGTGCCAGCAGTAAGAATCAAGAGACCCAGTACTTC. Translated: CASSKNQETQYF.

V is TRBV4-1 and J is TRBJ1-6; 9 bases map to TRBD1. This CDR3 comprises 16 residues. J was trimmed by 10 bases and V by 5 bases; bases with no gene match: 12. The germline gives CDR1 MGHRA, CDR2 YSYEKL. CDR3 protein: CASSNLPGQGLSPLHF. DNA for the CDR3: TGCGCCAGCAGCAATCTACCGGGACAGGGCCTCTCACCCCTCCACTTT.

The chain has TRBV2 and TRBJ2-5; no clear D. This CDR3 comprises 11 residues. Trimming took 6 bases from V and 2 from J, leaving 4 bases between them. Germline V lookup: CDR1 SNHLY, CDR2 FYNNEI. CDR3 DNA: TGTGCCAGCAGCCCGCAAGAGACCCAGTACTTC. Its translation is CASSPQETQYF.

The chain carries TRBV11-2 and TRBJ2-7; D possibly corresponds to TRBD1 (5 bases). CDR1 is SGHAT, CDR2 FQNNGV, per germline. Trimming pared 0 bases from V and 3 bases from J, leaving 12 bases between. The CDR3 runs 15 residues. The CDR3 bases are TGTGCCAGCAGCTTAGACGTCGGCAGGGTCTACGAGCAGTACTTC. It yields the protein CASSLDVGRVYEQYF. Full variable domain (remainder filled in from reference TRBV11-2 and TRBJ2-7): EAGVAQSPRYKIIEKRQSVAFWCNPISGHATLYWYQQILGQGPKLLIQFQNNGVVDDSQLPKDRFSAERLKGVDSTLKIQPAKLEDSAVYLCASSLDVGRVYEQYFGPGTRLTVT.

The chain joins TRBV27 to TRBJ1-1, with D perhaps matching TRBD1 (6 bases). This CDR3 region has 13 residues. V lost 8 bases and J lost 1, with 11 bases in between. CDR1 MNHEY and CDR2 SMNVEV come from the germline V gene (reference sequence). This chain's CDR3 is CASGDTWNTEAFF. The CDR3 region has the DNA TGTGCCAGCGGGGACACCTGGAACACTGAAGCTTTCTTT.

The chain couples TRBV30 to TRBJ1-5; D unresolved. The CDR3 loop spans 13 amino acids. V lost 2 bases and J 5 bases, leaving 10 bases between the germline ends. Germline lookup yields CDR1 GTSNPN and CDR2 SVGIG (reference sequence). CDR3 sequence (DNA): TGTGCCTGGAGTATGGGAGACGATCAGCCCCAGCATTTT. This encodes CAWSMGDDQPQHF.

This clone was recorded only once. The CDR3 loop is CASSSRKAEAFF. In nucleotides, the CDR3 is TGTGCCAGCAGCAGTCGGAAAGCTGAAGCTTTCTTT. This chain links TRBV6-5 with TRBJ1-1; D is undetermined. Trimming left V 6 bases short and J 6 bases short, with 11 bases between. From germline, CDR1 is MNHEY and CDR2 SVGAGI. The CDR3 has 12 residues.

The chain employs TRBV27 and TRBJ2-7; 7 nucleotides match TRBD1. J gave up 2 bases and V 6 bases, and 4 bases lay outside the gene matches. There are 13 residues in the CDR3. The germline V gene has CDR1 MNHEY and CDR2 SMNVEV (reference sequence). The CDR3 DNA reads TGTGCCAGCAGACGGACAGGTGCCTACGAGCAGTACTTC. Protein: CASRRTGAYEQYF.

The chain carries TRBV28 and TRBJ1-1; D perhaps matches TRBD1 (5 bases). Trimming shortened V by 5 bases and J by 0 bases, and 10 bases separated the two germline ends. Germline V gene sequence: CDR1 MDHEN, CDR2 SYDVKM. The CDR3 is made up of 14 amino acids. The CDR3 loop reads CASSPGHLNTEAFF. The CDR3 DNA sequence: TGTGCCAGCAGTCCAGGACACCTGAACACTGAAGCTTTCTTT.

V is TRBV6-1 and J is TRBJ2-1, with no clear D. Germline loops: CDR1 MNHNS, CDR2 SASEGT. With 6 bases removed from V and 3 bases from J, the gap between germline ends came to 9 bases. CDR3 length: 13 amino acids. This chain's CDR3 is CASSRADYNEQFF. The CDR3 bases are TGTGCCAGCAGCCGGGCCGACTACAATGAGCAGTTCTTC.

V usage is TRBV6-6 and J usage is TRBJ1-1, with TRBD1 identical over 11 bases. There are 15 residues in the CDR3. The trim removed 7 bases at V and 5 bases at J, leaving 9 bases unmatched. Looked up from germline, CDR1 is MNHNY and CDR2 is SVGAGI (reference sequence). CDR3 DNA: TGTGCCAGCACCCAAAGGGGACAGGGGGAGACTGAAGCTTTCTTT. It is translated as CASTQRGQGETEAFF.